These 16 T cell receptor beta chains came from one sample sequenced in a study of blood T cell repertoires in COVID-19. Produced via immunoSEQ multiplex PCR; TCRdb's table is partial and in-frame only. The sample lists fewer than 30,000 clones; around 85% were seen once. Material: peripheral blood. These receptors originate from a man in his fifties with active or convalescent COVID-19.

V and J are TRBV2 and TRBJ1-5; D perhaps matches TRBD1 (5 bases). The CDR3 contains 14 residues. CDR1 and CDR2 from the germline V gene are SNHLY and FYNNEI. V was shortened by 3 bases and J by 9 bases, with 15 bases between the two germline ends. Here the CDR3 DNA reads TGTGCCAGCAGTGAGGTGGCGGGACTTGGGCCCCAGCATTTT. This codes for CASSEVAGLGPQHF.

The chain employs TRBV24-1 and TRBJ2-2, with D perhaps matching TRBD1 (6 bases). V dropped 9 bases and J dropped 8 bases, with 12 bases sitting between them. CDR1 KGHDR and CDR2 SFDVKD come from the germline V gene. The CDR3 has 12 amino acids. The CDR3 DNA follows: TGTGCCACCTCAGGGGTTTCGGGGGAGCTGTTTTTT. Its translation: CATSGVSGELFF.

This clone has a handful of counts. This chain uses TRBV7-9 with TRBJ2-7, with D tentatively TRBD1 (6 bases). Germline assignment: CDR1 SEHNR and CDR2 FQNEAQ (reference sequence). The CDR3 loop spans 13 amino acids. Between the trimmed V and J ends, which lost 2 bases and 6 bases, there was a span of 11 bases. The DNA of the CDR3 is TGTGCCAGCAGCTTACGGGCCAGGGGCGAGCAGTACTTC. Translation: CASSLRARGEQYF.

CDR3 nucleotide sequence: TGTGCCAGCAGCCTTTTAGCGGGGGGAACCACAGATACGCAGTATTTT. Encoded protein: CASSLLAGGTTDTQYF. The V call is TRBV3-1 (or the pseudogene TRBV3-2), the J call TRBJ2-3, with 10 bases fitting TRBD2. There are 16 residues in the CDR3. In germline, CDR1 is LGHDT, CDR2 YNNKEL (reference sequence). V lost 4 bases, J lost 2 bases, and 6 bases stayed unmatched.

V and J are TRBV14 and TRBJ2-7, with 8 bases matching TRBD2. Per germline, CDR1 SGHDN and CDR2 FVKESK. V shed 3 bases and J 5 bases; nucleotides not matched to a gene: 12. This CDR3 has 16 amino acids. The CDR3 nucleotides read TGTGCCAGCAGCCAGTTTAAGGGACTAGTTTTCCACGAGCAGTACTTC. Encoded protein: CASSQFKGLVFHEQYF.

The rearrangement links TRBV5-4 to TRBJ1-1, with a tentative D call TRBD1 (5 bases). The germline V gene has CDR1 SGHNT and CDR2 YYREEE (reference sequence). The CDR3 is 14 residues long. V lost 7 bases, J lost 0 bases, and 13 bases lay in between. The chain's CDR3 is CASWSGRVNTEAFF. The CDR3 DNA sequence: TGTGCCAGCTGGTCGGGCAGGGTGAACACTGAAGCTTTCTTT.

The gene calls are TRBV2 and TRBJ1-5, with 8 bases aligning to TRBD1. Trimming removed 6 bases from V and 4 bases from J; junction bases left unmatched: 14. The CDR3 sequence is 17 residues long. Germline assignment: CDR1 SNHLY and CDR2 FYNNEI. The CDR3 region is CASRRDRMVLSNQPQHF. The CDR3 DNA is TGTGCCAGCAGAAGGGACAGGATGGTTTTGTCGAATCAGCCCCAGCATTTT.

This chain connects TRBV7-3 to TRBJ2-3, with 11 bases that match TRBD2. The V gene end was trimmed by 5 bases and the J gene end by 4 bases; junction bases not matched to a gene: 5. The CDR3 is made up of 15 amino acids. The germline V gene has CDR1 SGHTA and CDR2 FQGTGA. Here the CDR3 DNA reads TGTGCCAGCAGCATAGCGGGGGGGCGCGCAGATACGCAGTATTTT. Its protein product is CASSIAGGRADTQYF.

The chain employs TRBV6-4 and TRBJ2-1; 14 nucleotides align to TRBD2. V lost 4 bases and J lost 6; bases outside the gene matches: 2. Germline V lookup: CDR1 MRHNA, CDR2 SNTAGT. The CDR3 spans 15 residues. Here the CDR3 reads CASSGGTSGSNEQFF. In DNA form, the CDR3 reads TGTGCCAGCAGTGGCGGGACTAGCGGGAGCAATGAGCAGTTCTTC.

V is TRBV28 and J is TRBJ2-5; D is unresolved. Germline assignment: CDR1 MDHEN and CDR2 SYDVKM. The V end was cut by 6 bases, the J end by 4 bases, with 9 bases between. The CDR3 spans 12 residues. CDR3 nucleotides: TGTGCCAGCAGCCCCAGCGTAGAGACCCAGTACTTC. Its protein is CASSPSVETQYF.

J is TRBJ2-5 and V is TRBV11-3; tentatively, D is TRBD1 (6 bases). Trimming pared 3 bases from V and 4 bases from J, leaving 9 bases between. CDR1 and CDR2 (germline): SGHNT, YENEEA. This CDR3 contains 13 residues. In DNA, the CDR3 is TGTGCCAGCAGCTTTAAGGGGGTAGAGACCCAGTACTTC. Translating gives CASSFKGVETQYF. Combining the CDR3 with reference TRBV11-3 and TRBJ2-5 gives the whole variable domain EAGVVQSPRYKIIEKKQPVAFWCNPISGHNTLYWYLQNLGQGPELLIRYENEEAVDDSQLPKDRFSAERLKGVDSTLKIQPAELGDSAVYLCASSFKGVETQYFGPGTRLLVL.

This chain connects TRBV18 to TRBJ2-7; possible D gene TRBD2, 7 bases. This CDR3 has 19 amino acids. Between the trimmed V and J ends, which lost 0 bases and 3 bases, there was a span of 24 bases. Germline V gene lookup returns CDR1 KGHSH and CDR2 LQKENI. This CDR3 is CASSPPTLSRGAPLYEQYF. CDR3 nucleotide sequence: TGTGCCAGCTCACCACCAACCCTCTCCCGGGGGGCCCCTCTCTACGAGCAGTACTTC.

This chain uses TRBV5-1 with TRBJ1-1, with a tentative D call TRBD1 (6 bases). V lost 4 bases and J 2 bases, leaving 18 bases between the germline ends. This CDR3 comprises 16 residues. Germline CDR1 is SGHRS and CDR2 is YFSETQ. The CDR3 spells CASSTATGTINTEAFF. CDR3 DNA sequence: TGCGCCAGCAGCACAGCCACCGGGACAATAAACACTGAAGCTTTCTTT.

The J gene is TRBJ1-2, the V gene TRBV4-1; 8 nucleotides match TRBD1. CDR1 and CDR2 (germline): MGHRA, YSYEKL. The V and J ends lost 2 bases and 4 bases, in that order; junction bases with no gene match: 6. The CDR3 is 15 amino acids. CDR3 DNA: TGCGCCAGCAGCCAACCCTGGACAGGGCCCTATGGCTACACCTTC. This sequence encodes CASSQPWTGPYGYTF.

A single count supports this clone. The chain has TRBV2 and TRBJ2-1; 14 bases line up with TRBD2. V lost 5 bases, J lost 0 bases, and 6 bases stayed unmatched. The length of the CDR3 is 18 residues. Germline V gene data show CDR1 as SNHLY and CDR2 as FYNNEI. CDR3 DNA sequence: TGTGCCAGCAGTCTGACTAGCGGGGGGGATAGCTCCTACAATGAGCAGTTCTTC. Translated: CASSLTSGGDSSYNEQFF.

The chain is built from TRBV5-1 and TRBJ1-1, with unresolved D. There are 15 residues in the CDR3. Germline CDR1 and CDR2: SGHRS and YFSETQ. V was cut by 0 bases and J by 5 bases, with 14 bases left in between. DNA for the CDR3: TGCGCCAGCAGCTTGGTCGTGGGGAGTAAAACTGAAGCTTTCTTT. It specifies CASSLVVGSKTEAFF.